This T cell receptor beta chain was sequenced during a study of blood T cell repertoires in COVID-19. On the study more broadly: Samples came from the United States, Italy and Spain, spanning acute and convalescent COVID-19. PBMCs, B-cell-depleted T cells, or T cells provided the cDNA or gDNA that made up the material.

Trimming took off 2 bases at V and 0 bases at J, with 11 bases between the two ends. The CDR3 is 15 amino acids. Germline V CDR1 and CDR2: MNHEY, SVGEGT. Authors' methods: Amplifying reference gene primers gave estimates of nucleated cell counts. Data came from immunoSEQ multiplex PCR; TCRdb stores just in-frame clones and leaves some out. V and J calls and clone size are copied from that table; D and trimming were computed from the DNA. The sample yields about 75,000 clones, around 79% seen once. The chain couples TRBV6-2 or TRBV6-3 to TRBJ2-7; no firm D call. This sequence was found in an elderly woman with active or convalescent COVID-19. The sequencing sample was made of peripheral blood. DNA for the CDR3: TGTGCCAGCAGTTACCAGGTAAAATCCTCCTACGAGCAGTACTTC. Protein: CASSYQVKSSYEQYF.